This is a list of T cell receptor beta chains from one sample in a study of memory CD4+ T cells and cytomegalovirus serostatus. Clones were sequenced by immunoSEQ multiplex PCR, and TCRdb holds only the in-frame ones, with some missing. Of approximately 47,000 clones in the sample, roughly 78% were seen once. Sequencing was carried out using memory CD4+ T cells from blood. The origin of the receptors is an adult in good health and CMV-seronegative. Each CDR3 is given with its conserved first and last residue. A D gene is named only where the DNA matches it firmly. The size field is filled for only some rows; it gives once, few, many or a size class.

j_call v_call d_call clone_size cdr3_aa cdr3_nt
TRBJ1-5 TRBV23-1 TRBD1 . CASTHTRDRGWCNQPQHF TGCGCCAGCACCCACACCCGGGACAGGGGTTGGTGCAATCAGCCCCAGCATTTT
TRBJ1-1 TRBV28 TRBD1 . CASSRQGAGNTEAFF TGTGCCAGCAGTCGACAGGGGGCTGGGAACACTGAAGCTTTCTTT
TRBJ2-1 TRBV7-9 TRBD1 . CASSLRTGGENEQFF TGTGCCAGCAGCTTAAGGACAGGGGGCGAGAATGAGCAGTTCTTC
TRBJ1-1 TRBV5-6 TRBD1 . CASSSWDRDGHTEAFF TGTGCCAGCAGCTCTTGGGACAGGGACGGTCACACTGAAGCTTTCTTT
TRBJ2-1 TRBV10-3 TRBD2 . CAISPYGTSGENEQFF TGTGCCATCAGTCCCTATGGGACTAGCGGAGAGAATGAGCAGTTCTTC
TRBJ2-3 TRBV28 . few CASSLRSSHRNTQYF TGTGCCAGCAGTTTACGTTCGAGTCATAGGAATACGCAGTATTTT
TRBJ2-3 TRBV19 TRBD1 . CASSRTGTGRTDTQYF TGTGCCAGTAGTCGAACCGGGACAGGGAGGACAGATACGCAGTATTTT
TRBJ1-2 TRBV7-9 . . CASSLVGRYGYTF TGTGCCAGCAGCTTAGTGGGTCGTTATGGCTACACCTTC
TRBJ1-2 TRBV6-5 . . CASSRTNYGYTF TGTGCCAGCAGCAGGACTAACTATGGCTACACCTTC
TRBJ1-4 TRBV5-1 . . CASSFGTAGISTNEKLFF TGCGCCAGCAGCTTTGGCACAGCGGGGATCTCAACTAATGAAAAACTGTTTTTT